One sample yielded the 29 T cell receptor beta chains listed below, sequenced in a study of cytomegalovirus exposure and HLA in healthy donors. PCR amplification relied on 60 Vbeta primers (plus 13 Jbeta primers). Sequencing was performed with immunoSEQ multiplex PCR; in TCRdb, only in-frame clones are kept and a portion is missing. The repertoire holds about 110,000 clones, with about 86% as singletons. The sample consisted of PBMCs. These receptors all stem from a woman aged 25 to 45 in good health and CMV-seronegative.

The table lists this clone with a few counts. The chain uses TRBV7-6 and TRBJ2-3; the match to TRBD1 covers 7 bases. The CDR3 totals 18 residues. Germline CDR1 reads SGHVS; CDR2 reads FNYEAQ. V shed 5 bases and J 2 bases; nucleotides not matched to a gene: 16. CDR3 coding DNA: TGTGCCAGCAGCGGCTTACCCGGGACAGAATATGTCACAGATACGCAGTATTTT. Protein: CASSGLPGTEYVTDTQYF.

This clone was recorded once. The chain has TRBV5-1 and TRBJ2-3; TRBD2 agrees at 12 bases. From germline, CDR1 is SGHRS and CDR2 YFSETQ. The CDR3 totals 14 residues. The trim removed 3 bases at V and 6 bases at J, leaving 2 bases unmatched. Written as DNA, the CDR3 is TGCGCCAGCAGCTCTAGCGGGAGGGGTGATACGCAGTATTTT. Protein: CASSSSGRGDTQYF.

The CDR3 spells CASSLGSGDYEQYF. CDR3 bases: TGTGCCAGCAGCTTAGGTAGCGGGGACTACGAGCAGTACTTC. The chain is built from TRBV7-6 and TRBJ2-7; TRBD2 matches 8 bases. The CDR3 is 14 residues long. The junction had 2 bases not matched to a gene; V was cut back by 1 base and J by 3 bases. Germline CDR1 and CDR2: SGHVS and FNYEAQ.

This chain uses TRBV27 with TRBJ2-1, with 7 bases lining up with TRBD2. The CDR3 spans 17 residues. Germline V lookup: CDR1 MNHEY, CDR2 SMNVEV (reference sequence). The junction had 15 bases not matched to a gene; V was cut back by 6 bases and J by 4 bases. The CDR3 region is CASRPLPAGSIYNEQFF. The CDR3 nucleotides read TGTGCCAGCAGACCCTTGCCAGCGGGATCAATATACAATGAGCAGTTCTTC.

CDR3 in amino acids: CASTPRSGSGANVLTF. The CDR3 DNA follows: TGTGCCAGTACCCCCAGAAGCGGCTCTGGGGCCAACGTCCTGACTTTC. The chain employs TRBV19 and TRBJ2-6; TRBD2 is a possible D gene (5 bases). This CDR3 spans 16 amino acids. The germline V gene has CDR1 LNHDA and CDR2 SQIVND (reference sequence). The V and J ends lost 7 bases and 0 bases respectively, with 13 bases between them. The full variable domain, completed using reference TRBV19 and TRBJ2-6, is DGGITQSPKYLFRKEGQNVTLSCEQNLNHDAMYWYRQDPGQGLRLIYYSQIVNDFQKGDIAEGYSVSREKKESFPLTVTSAQKNPTAFYLCASTPRSGSGANVLTFGAGSRLTVL.

This sequence joins TRBV28 and TRBJ1-4, with 8 bases matching TRBD1. CDR1 MDHEN and CDR2 SYDVKM come from the germline V gene. V trimming: 5 bases; J trimming: 2 bases; junction bases outside the gene matches: 4. The CDR3 totals 15 residues. The CDR3 DNA follows: TGTGCCAGCAGTATTAGACAGGGGACTAATGAAAAACTGTTTTTT. Amino acid sequence: CASSIRQGTNEKLFF.

The rearrangement links TRBV6-5 to TRBJ2-7; D may be TRBD1 (5 bases). This CDR3 spans 12 amino acids. The V gene's germline CDR1 is MNHEY and CDR2 SVGAGI. The V gene lost 2 bases and the J gene lost 3 bases, with 5 bases spanning the gap. The CDR3 DNA follows: TGTGCCAGCAGTTACGACAGCTACGAGCAGTACTTC. It is translated as CASSYDSYEQYF.

The gene calls are TRBV10-1 and TRBJ2-3; D is perhaps TRBD2 (5 bases). Trimming cost V 6 bases and J 0 bases, with 7 bases left between them. CDR1 and CDR2 from the germline V gene are WNHNN and SYGVQD (reference sequence). This CDR3 region has 13 residues. CDR3 region: CASSRGSTDTQYF. CDR3 sequence (DNA): TGCGCCAGCAGCCGCGGGAGCACAGATACGCAGTATTTT.

V is TRBV30 and J is TRBJ1-2; D is perhaps TRBD1 (5 bases). Germline CDR1 GTSNPN, CDR2 SVGIG (reference sequence). There are 13 residues in the CDR3. Between the trimmed V and J ends, which lost 5 bases and 4 bases, there was a span of 14 bases. The DNA for the CDR3 is TGTGCCTGGTCGGACAACCCAATCTATGGCTACACCTTC. Amino acid sequence: CAWSDNPIYGYTF.

The chain links TRBV4-1 to TRBJ2-1, with 8 nucleotides matching TRBD2. Germline loops: CDR1 MGHRA, CDR2 YSYEKL. The CDR3 totals 13 residues. V shed 7 bases, J shed 8 bases, and the junction held 7 bases outside the gene matches. The CDR3 bases are TGCGCCAGCAATATAGCGGGATCGGATGAGCAGTTCTTC. Translating it yields CASNIAGSDEQFF.

The chain uses TRBV4-2 and TRBJ1-1; 11 bases are shared with TRBD1. The CDR3 extends over 15 amino acids. Per germline, CDR1 LGHNA and CDR2 YNFKEQ. Unmatched junction bases numbered 8, after V lost 0 bases and J lost 11 bases. CDR3 bases: TGTGCCAGCAGCCAAGACGCCCGGACAGGGGGCTGGGCTTTCTTT. Translated, it gives CASSQDARTGGWAFF.

This clone was observed a handful of times. The genes are TRBV5-1 and TRBJ2-1, with 15 nucleotides matching TRBD2. The V gene end was trimmed by 4 bases and the J gene end by 2 bases; junction bases not matched to a gene: 4. CDR3 length equals 17 residues. Germline V gives CDR1 SGHRS, CDR2 YFSETQ. The CDR3 coding sequence is TGCGCCAGCAGCATGGGACTAGCGGGAGGCCCCTACAATGAGCAGTTCTTC. Translated, it gives CASSMGLAGGPYNEQFF.

This clone was recorded once. The chain employs TRBV6-5 and TRBJ1-2; D unresolved. This CDR3 has 13 amino acids. The V gene's germline CDR1 is MNHEY and CDR2 SVGAGI. The V end was cut by 5 bases, the J end by 8 bases, with 15 bases between. The CDR3 is CASSPNWSEGYTF. CDR3 nucleotide sequence: TGTGCCAGCAGTCCCAATTGGAGCGAAGGCTACACCTTC.

This clone showed up just a few times. The chain is built from TRBV6-5 and TRBJ1-1, with unresolved D. Germline V gives CDR1 MNHEY, CDR2 SVGAGI. Deletions cut 4 bases from V and 0 bases from J, with 9 bases between. The CDR3 extends over 14 amino acids. The CDR3 DNA follows: TGTGCCAGCAGTTTTAAACTGATGAACACTGAAGCTTTCTTT. This gives the protein CASSFKLMNTEAFF.

This sequence joins TRBV7-9 and TRBJ2-7; 11 positions agree with TRBD1. The V gene's germline CDR1 is SEHNR and CDR2 FQNEAQ (reference sequence). The ends lost 5 bases at V and 6 bases at J; junction bases unmatched: 9. The CDR3 is 15 residues long. CDR3 nucleotide sequence: TGTGCCAGCAGCCGGACAGGGGGCGGCTTTCCCGAGCAGTACTTC. Residues: CASSRTGGGFPEQYF.

As for this clone: At the DNA level, this CDR3 is encoded by other sequences in the same sample as well. V and J are TRBV10-3 and TRBJ1-2; D may be TRBD1 (5 bases). The CDR3 sequence is 13 residues long. V dropped 5 bases and J dropped 1 base, with 8 bases sitting between them. Germline V gene lookup returns CDR1 ENHRY and CDR2 SYGVKD. CDR3 sequence: CAISSDSNYGYTF. CDR3 coding DNA: TGTGCCATCAGTTCCGACAGTAACTATGGCTACACCTTC.

A few counts support this clone. This chain joins TRBV4-1 and TRBJ2-2; perhaps TRBD2 as D (5 bases). With 1 base removed from V and 6 bases from J, the gap between germline ends came to 9 bases. Germline V gives CDR1 MGHRA, CDR2 YSYEKL. The CDR3 has 14 residues. DNA of the CDR3: TGCGCCAGCAGCCAAGGGGAGCCGCCCGGGGAGCTGTTTTTT. It codes for CASSQGEPPGELFF.

This clone showed up just a few times. This chain uses TRBV11-2 with TRBJ2-7, with TRBD2 identical over 12 bases. The trim removed 0 bases at V and 3 bases at J, leaving 3 bases unmatched. This CDR3 contains 16 residues. Germline CDR1 reads SGHAT; CDR2 reads FQNNGV. The CDR3: CASSLDRLAGDYEQYF. The CDR3 region has the DNA TGTGCCAGCAGCTTAGATCGACTAGCGGGGGACTACGAGCAGTACTTC.

The CDR3 DNA is TGTGCCAGCAGCTTAGTAGGGGTTACTGAAGCTTTCTTT. Its protein is CASSLVGVTEAFF. The chain uses TRBV7-8 and TRBJ1-1, with TRBD1 as a possible D gene (5 bases). Trimming pared 1 base from V and 5 bases from J, leaving 8 bases between. The CDR3 length is 13 residues. Germline-derived CDR1 and CDR2 are SGHVS and FQNEAQ.

The rearrangement links TRBV13 to TRBJ1-1; tentatively, D is TRBD1 (6 bases). This CDR3 has 15 residues. Germline CDR1 is PRHDT and CDR2 is FYEKMQ (reference sequence). V lost 5 bases and J 5 bases, leaving 18 bases between the germline ends. The DNA of the CDR3 is TGTGCCAGCAGCCGACTCTCAGGGGTGGAGACTGAAGCTTTCTTT. This translates into CASSRLSGVETEAFF.

The chain links TRBV5-6 to TRBJ1-5; possibly TRBD1 for D (5 bases). This CDR3 spans 15 amino acids. The germline gives CDR1 SGHDT, CDR2 YYEEEE. Trimming left V 4 bases short and J 5 bases short, with 16 bases between. The CDR3 sequence: CASSHSLGGYQPQHF. DNA of the CDR3: TGTGCCAGCAGCCACAGTTTGGGGGGATATCAGCCCCAGCATTTT.

The chain recombines TRBV29-1 with TRBJ2-1; TRBD2 matches 7 bases. Trimming took 5 bases from V and 10 from J; bases not matched to a gene: 29. Germline lookup yields CDR1 SQVTM and CDR2 ANQGSEA. The CDR3 has 19 amino acids. The CDR3 bases are TGCAGCGTTTCATTAAGGGGTTCTCATCCGGGACTATCGGTCCAGGAGCAGTTCTTC. Residues: CSVSLRGSHPGLSVQEQFF.

The genes are TRBV7-9 and TRBJ2-7, with 14 bases aligning to TRBD2. The length of the CDR3 is 17 residues. Germline CDR1 SEHNR, CDR2 FQNEAQ (reference sequence). V lost 3 bases and J lost 3; bases outside the gene matches: 7. The CDR3 DNA follows: TGTGCCAGCAGCTTGATCGGACTAGCGGGAGGAGGCTACGAGCAGTACTTC. This encodes CASSLIGLAGGGYEQYF.

The chain links TRBV5-4 to TRBJ2-7, with TRBD2 matching over 11 bases. Germline V gene lookup returns CDR1 SGHNT and CDR2 YYREEE (reference sequence). The CDR3 runs 16 residues. V dropped 1 base and J dropped 2; count of bases not matched to a gene: 5. This CDR3 reads CASSLRLAGGTYEQYF. The CDR3 DNA reads as TGTGCCAGCAGCTTGCGTCTAGCGGGGGGAACCTACGAGCAGTACTTC.

DNA for the CDR3: TGTGCCAGCAGCTTAGCGGGACAGGGGGTGAGCTACGAGCAGTACTTC. It yields the protein CASSLAGQGVSYEQYF. This chain joins TRBV11-2 and TRBJ2-7, with 11 bases aligning to TRBD1. Germline V CDR1 and CDR2: SGHAT, FQNNGV. This CDR3 is built from 16 residues. Trimming removed 1 base from V and 3 bases from J; junction bases left unmatched: 5.

Turning to this clone: Its ends do not fully match the called genes, so a read error is possible. The chain links TRBV5-1 to TRBJ2-1; 7 nucleotides agree with TRBD2. The CDR3 consists of 16 residues. CDR1 is SGHRS, CDR2 YFSETQ, per germline. The CDR3 DNA is TGCGCCAGCAGCCTATCGGCGCGGGAGCTTTACAGTGAGCAGTTCTTC. Protein product: CASSLSARELYSEQFF.

Here the CDR3 DNA reads TGTGCCTGGAGTGGCGGGGGGGCACTAGCTAACTATGGCTACACCTTC. Protein: CAWSGGGALANYGYTF. This chain links TRBV30 with TRBJ1-2; maybe TRBD1 (6 bases). Trimming pared 1 base from V and 0 bases from J, leaving 15 bases between. Looked up from germline, CDR1 is GTSNPN and CDR2 is SVGIG (reference sequence). The CDR3 contains 16 residues.

This chain uses TRBV5-4 with TRBJ2-5, with TRBD2 matching over 7 bases. V dropped 5 bases and J dropped 3; count of bases not matched to a gene: 4. The CDR3 extends over 13 amino acids. Germline V gives CDR1 SGHNT, CDR2 YYREEE (reference sequence). CDR3 DNA: TGTGCCAGCAGTTGGGGGGGGAAAGAGACCCAGTACTTC. Translating it yields CASSWGGKETQYF.

The chain is built from TRBV30 and TRBJ2-3; 7 positions match TRBD2. Trimming cost V 8 bases and J 8 bases; bases outside gene matches: 7. Germline V gene sequence: CDR1 GTSNPN, CDR2 SVGIG (reference sequence). This CDR3 is built from 11 residues. The CDR3: CARGEGGTQYF. Here the CDR3 DNA reads TGTGCCCGGGGGGAAGGTGGTACGCAGTATTTT.